The source of this T cell receptor (beta chain) is a study of blood T cell repertoires in COVID-19. V trimming: 6 bases; J trimming: 4 bases; junction bases outside the gene matches: 14. CDR1 is SEHNR, CDR2 FQNEAQ, per germline (reference sequence). The CDR3 extends over 16 amino acids. Some clones are missing from TCRdb's copy, which holds only in-frame ones; the method was immunoSEQ multiplex PCR. The data show almost 200,000 clones, over 80% seen once. Seattle enrolled patients during active infection and tracked them longitudinally. This sequence was found in a man in his fifties or sixties with COVID-19, enrolled during active disease. The sample comprised peripheral blood. The chain joins TRBV7-9 to TRBJ1-2, with TRBD1 matching 7 bases. CDR3: CASRILDRDRGYGYTF. The CDR3 nucleotides are TGTGCCAGCAGGATTCTTGACAGGGATCGTGGCTATGGCTACACCTTC.